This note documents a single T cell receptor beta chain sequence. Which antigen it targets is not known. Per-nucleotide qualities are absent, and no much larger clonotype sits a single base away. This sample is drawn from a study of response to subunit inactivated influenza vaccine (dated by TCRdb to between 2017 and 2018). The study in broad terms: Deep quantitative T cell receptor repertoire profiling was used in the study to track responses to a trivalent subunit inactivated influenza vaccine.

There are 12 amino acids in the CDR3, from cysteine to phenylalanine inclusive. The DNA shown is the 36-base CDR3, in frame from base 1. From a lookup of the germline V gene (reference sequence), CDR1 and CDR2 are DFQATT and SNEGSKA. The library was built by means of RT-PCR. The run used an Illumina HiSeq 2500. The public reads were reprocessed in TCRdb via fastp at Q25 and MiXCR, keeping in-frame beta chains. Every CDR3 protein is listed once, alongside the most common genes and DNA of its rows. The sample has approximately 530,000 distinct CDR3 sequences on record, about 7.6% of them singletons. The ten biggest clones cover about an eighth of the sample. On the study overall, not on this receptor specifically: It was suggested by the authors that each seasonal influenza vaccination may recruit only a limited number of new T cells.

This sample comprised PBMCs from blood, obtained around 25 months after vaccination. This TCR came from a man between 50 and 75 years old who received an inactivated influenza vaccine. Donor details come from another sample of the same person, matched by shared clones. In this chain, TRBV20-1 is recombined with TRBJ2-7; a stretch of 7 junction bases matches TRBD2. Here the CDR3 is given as CRAASGSYEQYF. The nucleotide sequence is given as TGCAGGGCGGCTAGCGGCTCCTACGAGCAGTACTTC.